The T cell receptor beta chain described here comes from a study of blood T cells in healthy people across ages. General observations from the study: A conclusive naive versus antigen-experienced comparison was prevented by the unsorted PBMCs. For the donors, CMV status was unknown and possibly confounded expanded clonotype changes. Older individuals had lower TCR beta diversity per million T cells (the decline was roughly linear).

This clonotype has a handful of counts. Antigen specificity is unknown. A sample-barcoded 5' primer and a J-beta primer mix were used in a second PCR of roughly 6 to 11 cycles. MiXCR, applied by TCRdb to the 5' RACE reads, yields one record per CDR3 protein. This table has around 1.5 million distinct CDR3 sequences, 55% to 75% appearing once. The CDR3 has 11 residues. With 4 bases removed from V and 5 bases from J, the gap between germline ends came to 6 bases. Germline V gene sequence: CDR1 SGHTA, CDR2 FQGNSA. The sequence was obtained from a man younger than 30 in good health. The sample comprised blood. This sequence joins TRBV7-2 and TRBJ2-7; the D is unclear. The CDR3 sequence is CASSSHNEQYF. DNA of the CDR3: TGTGCCAGCAGCTCCCATAACGAGCAGTACTTC. The entire variable domain, with the rest obtained from reference TRBV7-2 and TRBJ2-7, is as follows: GAGVSQSPSNKVTEKGKDVELRCDPISGHTALYWYRQSLGQGLEFLIYFQGNSAPDKSGLPSDRFSAERTGGSVSTLTIQRTQQEDSAVYLCASSSHNEQYFGPGTRLTVT.